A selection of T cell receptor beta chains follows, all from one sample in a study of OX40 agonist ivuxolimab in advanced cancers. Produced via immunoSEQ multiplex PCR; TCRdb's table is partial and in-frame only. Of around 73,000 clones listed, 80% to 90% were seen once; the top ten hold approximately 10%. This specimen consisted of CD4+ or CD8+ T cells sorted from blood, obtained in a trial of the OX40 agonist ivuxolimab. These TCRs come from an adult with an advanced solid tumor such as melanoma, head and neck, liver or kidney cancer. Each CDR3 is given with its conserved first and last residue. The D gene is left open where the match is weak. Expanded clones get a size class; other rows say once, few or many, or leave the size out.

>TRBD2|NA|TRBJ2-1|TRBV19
TGTGCCAGTAGTATAGGGCTAGCGGGAGTCAATGAGCAGTTCTTC
CASSIGLAGVNEQFF
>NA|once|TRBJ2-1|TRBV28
TGTGCCAGCAGTTGGAGGGGTTCCTACAATGAGCAGTTCTTC
CASSWRGSYNEQFF
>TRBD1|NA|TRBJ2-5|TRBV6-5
TGTGCCAGCAGCCGGGGACAGGTGGAAGAGACCCAGTACTTC
CASSRGQVEETQYF
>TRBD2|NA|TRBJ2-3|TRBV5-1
TGCGCCAGCAGCCCGGCATCGGCGGGGGGTAGCACAGATACGCAGTATTTT
CASSPASAGGSTDTQYF
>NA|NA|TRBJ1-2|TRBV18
TGTGCCAGCTCACCGTCCTGGGGACCGCACTATGGCTACACCTTC
CASSPSWGPHYGYTF
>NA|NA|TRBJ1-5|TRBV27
TGTGCCAGCAGTTCGGACTCAAATCAGCCCCAGCATTTT
CASSSDSNQPQHF
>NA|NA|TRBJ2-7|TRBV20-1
TGCAGTGCCTATGGGTACTTCGAGCAGTACTTC
CSAYGYFEQYF
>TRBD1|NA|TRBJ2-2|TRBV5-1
TGCGCCAGCAGCAAGGGACAGGGGGCCGGGGAGCTGTTTTTT
CASSKGQGAGELFF
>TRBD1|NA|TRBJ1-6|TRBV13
TGTGCCAGCAGCTTAACTCCGGGACAGAATTCACCCCTCCACTTT
CASSLTPGQNSPLHF
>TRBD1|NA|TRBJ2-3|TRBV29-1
TGCAGCGTTGACGCGGGACAGGGGACAGATACGCAGTATTTT
CSVDAGQGTDTQYF
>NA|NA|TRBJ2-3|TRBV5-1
TGCGCCAGCAGCTTGGTGGCATCTCCAGATACGCAGTATTTT
CASSLVASPDTQYF
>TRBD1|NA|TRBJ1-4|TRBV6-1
TGTGCCAGCAGTGATTTGACAGGGGGCATTTCTAATGAAAAACTGTTTTTT
CASSDLTGGISNEKLFF
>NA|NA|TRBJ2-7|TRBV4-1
TGCGCCAGCAGCCCCTACTCGGGACTTCTCTCCTACGAGCAGTACTTC
CASSPYSGLLSYEQYF
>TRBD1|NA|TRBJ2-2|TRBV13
TGTGCCAGCCAGACAGGGATGAACACCGGGGAGCTGTTTTTT
CASQTGMNTGELFF
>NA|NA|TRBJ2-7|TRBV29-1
TGCAGCGTTCTAGATACCAGCTCCTACGAGCAGTACTTC
CSVLDTSSYEQYF
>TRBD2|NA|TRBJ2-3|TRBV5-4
TGTGCCAGCAGCTTGGGGACTAGCGCTACAGATACGCAGTATTTT
CASSLGTSATDTQYF
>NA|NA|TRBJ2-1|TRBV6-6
TGTGCCAGCCGGACAACTAGCTCCTACAATGAGCAGTTCTTC
CASRTTSSYNEQFF
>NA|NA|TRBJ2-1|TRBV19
TGTGCCAGTATTAAGTACAATGAGCAGTTCTTC
CASIKYNEQFF
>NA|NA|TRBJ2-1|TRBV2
TGTGCCAGCACAAGCGGTGAGCAGTTCTTC
CASTSGEQFF
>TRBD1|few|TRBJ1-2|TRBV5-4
TGTGCCAGCAGCTTGAAGGGCAGGGGGCCTGGATATGGCTACACCTTC
CASSLKGRGPGYGYTF
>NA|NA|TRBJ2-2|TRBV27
TGTGCCAGCAGCCCAGGGCACAACACCGGGGAGCTGTTTTTT
CASSPGHNTGELFF
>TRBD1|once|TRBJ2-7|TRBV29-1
TGCAGCGTTCTTGACTGGGACAGATACGAGCAGTACTTC
CSVLDWDRYEQYF
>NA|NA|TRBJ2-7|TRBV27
TGTGCCAGCAGTTTCGGGGGCCCCTCCTACGAGCAGTACTTC
CASSFGGPSYEQYF
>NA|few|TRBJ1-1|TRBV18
TGTGCCAGCTCACAACAGGGAGGGGGGCTAGACGCTTTCTTT
CASSQQGGGLDAFF
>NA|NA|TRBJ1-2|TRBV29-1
TGCAGCGTTGGTCGGTTAGGGAAAAATGGCTACACCTTC
CSVGRLGKNGYTF
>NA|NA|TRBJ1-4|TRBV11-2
TGTGCCAGCAGCCAGGGTATAGGGGTTGAAAAACTGTTTTTT
CASSQGIGVEKLFF
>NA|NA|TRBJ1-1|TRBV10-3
TGTGCCATCAGCGGGGACTCGGTGAACACTGAAGCTTTCTTT
CAISGDSVNTEAFF
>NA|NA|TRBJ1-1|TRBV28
TGTGCCAGCAGCCGCCTCGGGGACACTGAAGCTTTCTTT
CASSRLGDTEAFF
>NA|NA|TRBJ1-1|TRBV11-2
TGTGCCAGCAGCTTAGGGTGGACATCCGGCACTGAAGCTTTCTTT
CASSLGWTSGTEAFF
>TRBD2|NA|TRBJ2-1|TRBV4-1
TGCGCCAGCAGCCTATCCGGGACTAGCGGGAGTGATGAGCAGTTCTTC
CASSLSGTSGSDEQFF
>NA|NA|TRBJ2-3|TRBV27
TGTGCCAGCAGTCTGCTCAGGGGGGGCCGGAGGGATACGCAGTATTTT
CASSLLRGGRRDTQYF
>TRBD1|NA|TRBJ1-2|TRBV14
TGTGCCAGCAGCCAAGTTCAGGGGGGTCTCTATGGCTACACCTTC
CASSQVQGGLYGYTF
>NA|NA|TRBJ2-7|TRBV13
TGTGCCAGCAGCGACACACAGATGGTTGGGGGAAAAGGCTCCTACGAGCAGTACTTC
CASSDTQMVGGKGSYEQYF
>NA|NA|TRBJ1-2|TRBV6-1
TGTGCCAGCAGTGAAGAGCTAGGGGACTTCTATGGCTACACCTTC
CASSEELGDFYGYTF
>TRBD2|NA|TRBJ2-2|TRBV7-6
TGTGCCAGCAGCTTAGCGGCGGGGGGGCTCACCGGGGAGCTGTTTTTT
CASSLAAGGLTGELFF
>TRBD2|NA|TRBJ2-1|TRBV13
TGTGCCAGCAGCTTGCGGGCGCTAGCGGGGAATGAGCAGTTCTTC
CASSLRALAGNEQFF
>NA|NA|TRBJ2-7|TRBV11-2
TGTGCCAGCAGCTTATGGGACGGAGGCTACGAGCAGTACTTC
CASSLWDGGYEQYF
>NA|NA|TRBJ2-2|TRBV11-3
TGTGCCAGCAGCTTAGATCGTTGGCCAAACACCGGGGAGCTGTTTTTT
CASSLDRWPNTGELFF
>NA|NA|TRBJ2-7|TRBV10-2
TGCGCCAGCAGTGCCGGGGGCGAGCAGTACTTC
CASSAGGEQYF
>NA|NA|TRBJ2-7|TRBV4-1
TGCGCCAGCAGCCAAGGGAGATCCTACGAGCAGTACTTC
CASSQGRSYEQYF
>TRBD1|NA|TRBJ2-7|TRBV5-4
TGTGCCAGCAGCTTGCCCGGGACAGGGACCTACGAGCAGTACTTC
CASSLPGTGTYEQYF
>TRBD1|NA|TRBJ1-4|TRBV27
TGTGCCAGCAGACCTCAGGGGGCTTATGAAAAACTGTTTTTT
CASRPQGAYEKLFF
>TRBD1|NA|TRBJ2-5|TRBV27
TGTGCCAGCAGTTCCACAGGGGCGAGGGCCCAGTACTTC
CASSSTGARAQYF
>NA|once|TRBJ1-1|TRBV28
TGTGCCAGCAGTTTAACAGCTTCAAACACTGAAGCTTTCTTT
CASSLTASNTEAFF